These 3 T cell receptor beta chains were sequenced from one sample in a study of blood T cell repertoires in COVID-19. The method was immunoSEQ multiplex PCR; TCRdb's version includes in-frame clones alone and lacks a portion of them. The sample has more than 150,000 clones; 84% are singletons. What was sequenced was PBMCs or T cells enriched from blood (not recorded which). These receptors all stem from a woman aged 45 to 65 who had recovered from COVID-19.

The chain joins TRBV29-1 to TRBJ1-4, with 8 bases aligning to TRBD1. V dropped 4 bases and J dropped 2; count of bases not matched to a gene: 0. CDR1 SQVTM and CDR2 ANQGSEA come from the germline V gene. The CDR3 is 13 residues long. DNA of the CDR3: TGCAGCGTTGGACAGGGGACTAATGAAAAACTGTTTTTT. Its translation is CSVGQGTNEKLFF.

The CDR3 loop reads CASSIRFQPQHF. The DNA for the CDR3 is TGTGCCAGCAGTATCAGGTTTCAGCCCCAGCATTTT. This chain joins TRBV28 and TRBJ1-5, with no clear D. Germline-derived CDR1 and CDR2 are MDHEN and SYDVKM. This CDR3 has 12 residues. With 5 bases removed from V and 6 bases from J, the gap between germline ends came to 8 bases.

The chain uses TRBV25-1 and TRBJ2-1; a weak D match, TRBD1 (6 bases). CDR3 length equals 15 residues. CDR1 and CDR2 from the germline V gene are MGHDK and SYGVNS. The V end was cut by 10 bases, the J end by 7 bases, with 23 bases between. This chain's CDR3 is CATQLPGTRKNEQFF. CDR3 nucleotide sequence: TGTGCCACCCAACTCCCTGGGACAAGGAAAAATGAGCAGTTCTTC.